This T cell receptor beta chain was captured in a study of blood T cells in healthy people across ages. Overall study findings and caveats: The diversity estimates, figures obtained from one million T cells, were considered underestimates.

To note about this clonotype: Its antigen is still unknown.

Through a sample-barcoded 5' primer and a J-beta primer mix, a second PCR was run for 7 to 11 cycles. Every molecule of cDNA carried a tag from a template-switch adaptor with 12 random nucleotides. TCRdb independently ran MiXCR on the 5' RACE reads; one entry per CDR3 protein. The table shows 600,000 or so distinct CDR3 sequences, with more than 20% occurring only once. The authors drew around 9.3 milliliters of peripheral blood from each donor. Trimming cost V 3 bases and J 4 bases; bases outside gene matches: 6. CDR1 and CDR2 from the germline V gene are SEHNR and FQNEAQ (reference sequence). There are 15 residues in the CDR3.

The receptor was isolated from a man between 70 and 80 years old in good health. The sequencing input was blood. The gene calls are TRBV7-9 and TRBJ2-7; 10 positions match TRBD2. The CDR3 DNA sequence: TGTGCCAGCAGCTTGGAAGCGGGGGGGCGGTACGAGCAGTACTTC. This codes for CASSLEAGGRYEQYF.